The 2 T cell receptor beta chains given below trace back to one sample, sequenced in a study of T cell changes during pregnancy in multiple sclerosis. TCRdb keeps only in-frame clones here, not all; method: immunoSEQ multiplex PCR. Of around 53,000 clones listed, 90% are singletons. The specimen was CD8+ T cells from peripheral blood mononuclear cells, collected before pregnancy. Receptor source: a female donor with multiple sclerosis, enrolled in a pregnancy study.

This clone was counted a single time. The rearrangement links TRBV6-6 to TRBJ2-7; 7 nucleotides align to TRBD1. The CDR3 is 15 residues long. CDR1 and CDR2 from the germline V gene are MNHNY and SVGAGI (reference sequence). V shed 7 bases, J shed 3 bases, and the junction held 12 bases outside the gene matches. The CDR3, as DNA: TGTGCCAGCACCCCTTCACAGGGGCGCCTCTACGAGCAGTACTTC. Its protein product is CASTPSQGRLYEQYF.

This chain links TRBV2 with TRBJ2-3; 11 nucleotides agree with TRBD2. The CDR3 spans 14 residues. From germline, CDR1 is SNHLY and CDR2 FYNNEI. Germline trimming cut 7 bases from V and 4 bases from J; bases unmatched to any gene: 4. The CDR3 DNA reads TGTGCCAGCAAAGGACTAGCGGGCGCAGATACGCAGTATTTT. It codes for CASKGLAGADTQYF.